These 29 T cell receptor beta chains originate from one sample sequenced in a study of CD8 T cells in Susac syndrome (dated by TCRdb to the late 2010s). The library was produced with the immunoSEQ multiplex PCR assay. RNA was extracted with the RNeasy kit and 0.5 to 1 ug was reverse transcribed using random hexamers. TCRdb applied fastp at Q25 and MiXCR to the public reads, then kept only in-frame beta chains. Every CDR3 protein is listed once, alongside the most common genes and DNA of its rows. The table for this sample lists approximately 210,000 distinct CDR3 sequences; 95% of them were counted only once. Together, the top ten hold 0.085% to 0.1% of the sample. The sequencing sample was made of CD4+ T cells from PBMCs. The receptors were sampled from a human donor with multiple sclerosis.

V gene TRBV3-1 combines with J gene TRBJ2-4, with 10 bases matching TRBD2. J lost 0 bases, V lost 0 bases, and 5 bases had no gene match. The CDR3 has 18 residues. Germline V gives CDR1 LGHDT, CDR2 YNNKEL (reference sequence). The CDR3 DNA reads as TGTGCCAGCAGCCAAGACTTACTAGCGGGGCTAGCCAAAAACATTCAGTACTTC. Its protein is CASSQDLLAGLAKNIQYF.

The rearrangement uses TRBV18 and TRBJ1-5; D remains unclear. Germline V gives CDR1 KGHSH, CDR2 LQKENI. Trimming left V 3 bases short and J 3 bases short, with 6 bases between. This CDR3 is 13 amino acids long. CDR3 in DNA: TGTGCCAGCTCACCGTCTACCAATCAGCCCCAGCATTTT. Translation: CASSPSTNQPQHF.

The rearrangement links TRBV7-8 to TRBJ2-7; weak D call: TRBD2 (6 bases). The CDR3 loop spans 13 amino acids. From germline, CDR1 is SGHVS and CDR2 FQNEAQ. The V end lost 6 bases, the J end lost 3 bases, and 12 bases lay between the germline ends. The CDR3 nucleotides read TGTGCCAGCAGACCAACGCGGGACTACGAGCAGTACTTC. Translation gives CASRPTRDYEQYF.

The rearrangement uses TRBV3-1 and TRBJ2-1, with a weak D call TRBD2 (5 bases). CDR1 is LGHDT, CDR2 YNNKEL, per germline (reference sequence). This CDR3 comprises 15 residues. Trimming cost V 0 bases and J 6 bases, with 12 bases left between them. The CDR3 DNA reads as TGTGCCAGCAGCCAAGAAGGGAACGCGGGCAATGAGCAGTTCTTC. It is translated as CASSQEGNAGNEQFF.

The rearrangement joins TRBV28 to TRBJ2-7; 11 bases agree with TRBD2. The V gene's germline CDR1 is MDHEN and CDR2 SYDVKM. The length of the CDR3 is 15 residues. The junction had 7 bases not matched to a gene; V was cut back by 5 bases and J by 4 bases. Here the CDR3 DNA reads TGTGCCAGCAGTCCATCCGGGACTAGCGGTTACGAGCAGTACTTC. Its protein is CASSPSGTSGYEQYF.

V and J are TRBV18 and TRBJ1-2, with D unresolved. V was shortened by 3 bases and J by 2 bases, with 10 bases between the two germline ends. The CDR3 runs 14 residues. The germline CDR1 and CDR2 sequences are KGHSH and LQKENI. DNA of the CDR3: TGTGCCAGCTCACCCGAGAGCATCAACTATGGCTACACCTTC. Amino acid sequence: CASSPESINYGYTF.

The V gene is TRBV19, the J gene TRBJ1-6, with D unresolved. This CDR3 spans 15 amino acids. V shed 5 bases and J shed 5 bases, with 13 bases lying between them. Germline loops: CDR1 LNHDA, CDR2 SQIVND (reference sequence). CDR3 bases: TGTGCCAGTAGTGAGGTTGCGGTCAATAATTCACCCCTCCACTTT. Translating it yields CASSEVAVNNSPLHF.

About this clonotype itself: At one end the junction does not follow the germline gene, possibly because of a read error. The chain joins TRBV28 to TRBJ2-7, with D possibly being TRBD1 (6 bases). Germline lookup yields CDR1 MDHEN and CDR2 SYDVKM. There are 11 residues in the CDR3. Here the CDR3 DNA reads TGTGCCAGCAGTTTACCAGGGGATCTGAACTTC. Its translation: CASSLPGDLNF.

The chain combines TRBV18 with TRBJ2-1; D is unclear. The germline V gene has CDR1 KGHSH and CDR2 LQKENI. The CDR3 runs 11 residues. The germline V and J ends were trimmed by 2 bases and 13 bases, with 9 bases remaining between them. The CDR3: CASSPTDGQFF. In nucleotides, the CDR3 is TGTGCCAGCTCACCAACCGACGGCCAGTTCTTC.

J is TRBJ1-5 and V is TRBV6-1, with D possibly being TRBD1 (5 bases). V dropped 3 bases and J dropped 3 bases, with 6 bases sitting between them. The CDR3 loop spans 13 amino acids. Germline CDR1 is MNHNS and CDR2 is SASEGT. The CDR3 nucleotides read TGTGCCAGCAGTGACAGGGACAATCAGCCCCAGCATTTT. This translates into CASSDRDNQPQHF.

V gene TRBV12-3 or TRBV12-4 combines with J gene TRBJ1-2; 7 bases are a match to TRBD1. J was trimmed by 4 bases and V by 4 bases; bases with no gene match: 3. The CDR3 consists of 13 residues. The CDR3 coding sequence is TGTGCCAGCAGTTCTTACAGGGGCTATGGCTACACCTTC. This gives the protein CASSSYRGYGYTF.

The V gene is TRBV29-1, the J gene TRBJ1-2; 7 bases align to TRBD1. The V gene end was trimmed by 7 bases and the J gene end by 8 bases; junction bases not matched to a gene: 13. Per germline, CDR1 SQVTM and CDR2 ANQGSEA. CDR3 length: 13 amino acids. In nucleotides, the CDR3 is TGCAGCGCGGACAACCAGGGGGGGTCCGGCTACACCTTC. Residues: CSADNQGGSGYTF.

The chain has TRBV19 and TRBJ1-5; no definite D call. CDR3 size: 16 residues. Germline values: CDR1 LNHDA, CDR2 SQIVND (reference sequence). The V gene lost 7 bases and the J gene lost 0 bases, with 16 bases spanning the gap. This CDR3 reads CASKYAGGISNQPQHF. The CDR3 DNA sequence: TGTGCCAGTAAGTACGCCGGCGGGATTAGCAATCAGCCCCAGCATTTT.

The chain links TRBV19 to TRBJ2-7; TRBD2 is a possible D gene (6 bases). CDR3 length equals 14 residues. V shed 5 bases and J shed 6 bases, with 17 bases lying between them. The germline V gene encodes CDR1 LNHDA and CDR2 SQIVND (reference sequence). For the CDR3, the DNA is TGTGCCAGTAGTCCTTCCGACGTGGGGGGCGAGCAGTACTTC. Its translation: CASSPSDVGGEQYF.

This clonotype was seen only once. V and J are TRBV6-6 and TRBJ1-5; the match to TRBD1 covers 7 bases. The CDR3 loop spans 16 amino acids. V gave up 4 bases and J gave up 1 base; unmatched junction bases: 7. Germline assignment: CDR1 MNHNY and CDR2 SVGAGI (reference sequence). The DNA of the CDR3 is TGTGCCAGCAGTTGGGGGACAGCCCAGAGCAATCAGCCCCAGCATTTT. It translates to CASSWGTAQSNQPQHF.

V gene TRBV30 combines with J gene TRBJ2-7; D is ambiguous. The CDR3 is 11 residues long. V was clipped by 2 bases and J by 7 bases, with 9 bases between them. In germline, CDR1 is GTSNPN, CDR2 SVGIG (reference sequence). The CDR3 DNA reads as TGTGCCTGGAGTTTCTGGGAAGAGCAGTACTTC. It is translated as CAWSFWEEQYF.

The J gene is TRBJ2-3, the V gene TRBV29-1; TRBD2 might be the D (5 bases). CDR1 and CDR2 from the germline V gene are SQVTM and ANQGSEA. The CDR3 covers 14 residues. Deletions cut 5 bases from V and 6 bases from J, with 18 bases between. The CDR3 coding sequence is TGCAGCGTTACCATTCAACTAGTGGGGGATACGCAGTATTTT. It encodes CSVTIQLVGDTQYF.

The chain joins TRBV20-1 to TRBJ1-1; TRBD1 matches 7 bases. The V gene's germline CDR1 is DFQATT and CDR2 SNEGSKA (reference sequence). With 3 bases clipped from V and 5 bases from J, the junction kept 9 bases outside the gene matches. The CDR3 is made up of 14 amino acids. CDR3 DNA: TGCAGTGCTAGGGCCGGACAGGCGGGGACTGAAGCTTTCTTT. Protein product: CSARAGQAGTEAFF.

The genes are TRBV29-1 and TRBJ2-1; TRBD1 matches 7 bases. Germline trimming cut 1 base from V and 0 bases from J; bases unmatched to any gene: 6. This CDR3 has 16 amino acids. Germline-derived CDR1 and CDR2 are SQVTM and ANQGSEA. As DNA, the CDR3 is TGCAGCGTTGAAGGTGGTCAGGGGGTCTCCTACAATGAGCAGTTCTTC. Its translation is CSVEGGQGVSYNEQFF.

The V gene is TRBV29-1, the J gene TRBJ2-5; TRBD2 is a possible D gene (6 bases). V shed 1 base and J shed 2 bases, with 17 bases lying between them. Germline V lookup: CDR1 SQVTM, CDR2 ANQGSEA. The CDR3 has 16 amino acids. CDR3 protein: CSVEVGGTYGQETQYF. The CDR3 DNA reads as TGCAGCGTTGAAGTCGGAGGGACGTATGGTCAAGAGACCCAGTACTTC.

The chain uses TRBV25-1 and TRBJ2-7; D gene unclear. CDR1 is MGHDK and CDR2 is SYGVNS in the germline V gene. The CDR3 runs 12 residues. The V gene lost 4 bases and the J gene lost 4 bases, with 8 bases spanning the gap. DNA of the CDR3: TGTGCCAGCAGTGGAGTCTCATACGAGCAGTACTTC. Translation gives CASSGVSYEQYF.

J is TRBJ2-1 and V is TRBV23-1, with D perhaps given as TRBD1 or TRBD2 (5 bases each). TRBV23-1 is identified as an open reading frame with a role that is uncertain. The CDR3 has 17 amino acids. The V gene lost 2 bases and the J gene lost 10 bases, with 24 bases spanning the gap. The CDR3 spells CASSQTRQRIPPGEQFF. DNA of the CDR3: TGCGCCAGCAGTCAAACAAGACAGCGGATCCCCCCTGGGGAGCAGTTCTTC.

This clonotype was detected only once. V is TRBV2 and J is TRBJ2-4; possible D gene TRBD2, 5 bases. The CDR3 loop spans 13 amino acids. Germline values: CDR1 SNHLY, CDR2 FYNNEI. The V end was cut by 9 bases, the J end by 6 bases, with 15 bases between. The chain's CDR3 is CASLEGQRNIQYF. In DNA, the CDR3 is TGTGCCAGTCTCGAGGGCCAGAGAAACATTCAGTACTTC.

The chain links TRBV12-3 or TRBV12-4 to TRBJ1-2, with D maybe TRBD1 (6 bases). CDR3 length equals 12 residues. V shed 5 bases and J shed 6 bases, with 10 bases lying between them. CDR3 loop: CASSTNRDGYTF. The CDR3 bases are TGTGCCAGCAGTACCAACAGGGATGGCTACACCTTC.

Only one count was recorded for this clonotype. This chain links TRBV5-4 with TRBJ1-2, with D perhaps TRBD1 (6 bases). Germline CDR1 SGHNT, CDR2 YYREEE (reference sequence). V dropped 2 bases and J dropped 7 bases, with 12 bases sitting between them. The CDR3 is made up of 13 amino acids. The CDR3 reads CASSFILRGGYTF. The CDR3 bases are TGTGCCAGCAGCTTTATCCTCAGGGGTGGCTACACCTTC.

The rearrangement uses TRBV24-1 and TRBJ2-3, with unresolved D. The germline CDR1 and CDR2 sequences are KGHDR and SFDVKD. The CDR3 runs to 14 residues. V was trimmed by 4 bases and J by 2 bases, leaving 9 bases between them. For the CDR3, the DNA is TGTGCCACCAGTGACCCCGCCGCCACAGATACGCAGTATTTT. It translates to CATSDPAATDTQYF.

This CDR3 reads CASSLLSGSSYEQYF. CDR3 coding DNA: TGCGCCAGCAGTTTACTTTCCGGGTCCAGCTACGAGCAGTACTTC. V and J are TRBV5-1 and TRBJ2-7; no clear D gene. Trimming shortened V by 5 bases and J by 3 bases, and 18 bases separated the two germline ends. CDR3 length: 15 amino acids. Per germline, CDR1 SGHRS and CDR2 YFSETQ.

This chain links TRBV9 with TRBJ2-1; D assignment may be TRBD1 or TRBD2 (5 bases each). The germline CDR1 and CDR2 sequences are SGDLS and YYNGEE. This CDR3 is 16 amino acids long. V shed 3 bases and J shed 3 bases, with 16 bases lying between them. In nucleotides, the CDR3 is TGTGCCAGCAGCGAGGGTACCGGGACCATCTACAATGAGCAGTTCTTC. Its translation is CASSEGTGTIYNEQFF.

V and J are TRBV3-1 and TRBJ1-1; D call uncertain. Germline V CDR1 and CDR2: LGHDT, YNNKEL (reference sequence). The CDR3 is 14 residues long. Between the trimmed V and J ends, which lost 0 bases and 6 bases, there was a span of 11 bases. The CDR3 region has the DNA TGTGCCAGCAGCCAAGATCTGTTACACGCTGAAGCTTTCTTT. Its protein is CASSQDLLHAEAFF.